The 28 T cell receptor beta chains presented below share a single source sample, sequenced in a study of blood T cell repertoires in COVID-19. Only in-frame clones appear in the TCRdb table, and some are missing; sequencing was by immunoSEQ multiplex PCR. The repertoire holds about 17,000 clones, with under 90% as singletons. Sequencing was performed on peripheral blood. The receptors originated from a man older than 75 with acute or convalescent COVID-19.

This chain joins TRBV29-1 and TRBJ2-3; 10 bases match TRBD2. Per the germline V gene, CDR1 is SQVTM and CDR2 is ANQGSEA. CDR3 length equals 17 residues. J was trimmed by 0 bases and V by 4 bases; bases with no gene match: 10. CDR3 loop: CSVGNSGGRGSTDTQYF. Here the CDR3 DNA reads TGCAGCGTTGGCAATAGCGGGGGGCGCGGAAGCACAGATACGCAGTATTTT.

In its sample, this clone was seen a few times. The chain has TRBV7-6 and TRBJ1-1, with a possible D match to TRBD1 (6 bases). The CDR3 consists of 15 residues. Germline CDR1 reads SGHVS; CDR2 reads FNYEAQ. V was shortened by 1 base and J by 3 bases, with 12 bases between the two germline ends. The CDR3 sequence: CASSLGGQSDTEAFF. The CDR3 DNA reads TGTGCCAGCAGCTTAGGAGGACAGAGCGACACTGAAGCTTTCTTT.

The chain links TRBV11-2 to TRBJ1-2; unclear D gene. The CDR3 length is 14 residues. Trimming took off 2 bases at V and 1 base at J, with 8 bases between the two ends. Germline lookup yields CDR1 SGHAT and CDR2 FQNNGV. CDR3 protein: CASSLTDLNYGYTF. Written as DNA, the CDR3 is TGTGCCAGCAGCTTAACAGACCTTAACTATGGCTACACCTTC. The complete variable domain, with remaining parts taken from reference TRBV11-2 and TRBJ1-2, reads EAGVAQSPRYKIIEKRQSVAFWCNPISGHATLYWYQQILGQGPKLLIQFQNNGVVDDSQLPKDRFSAERLKGVDSTLKIQPAKLEDSAVYLCASSLTDLNYGYTFGSGTRLTVV.

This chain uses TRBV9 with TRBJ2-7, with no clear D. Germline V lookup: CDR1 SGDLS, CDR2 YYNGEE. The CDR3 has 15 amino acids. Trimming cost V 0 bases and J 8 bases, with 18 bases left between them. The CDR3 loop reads CASSVELTSRPQQYF. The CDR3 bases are TGTGCCAGCAGCGTAGAACTTACGTCCCGCCCCCAGCAGTACTTC.

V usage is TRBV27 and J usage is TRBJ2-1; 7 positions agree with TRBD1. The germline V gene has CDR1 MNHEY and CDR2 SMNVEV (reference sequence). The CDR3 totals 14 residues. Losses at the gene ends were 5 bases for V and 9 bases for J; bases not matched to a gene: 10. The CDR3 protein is CASSEQGDWGEQFF. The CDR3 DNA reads TGTGCCAGCAGTGAGCAGGGGGATTGGGGTGAGCAGTTCTTC.

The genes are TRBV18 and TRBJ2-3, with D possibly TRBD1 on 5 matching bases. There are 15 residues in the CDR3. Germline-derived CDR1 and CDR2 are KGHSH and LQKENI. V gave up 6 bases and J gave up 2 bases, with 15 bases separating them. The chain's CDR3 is CASSTRQTVTDTQYF. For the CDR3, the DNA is TGTGCCAGCTCCACTCGACAGACCGTCACAGATACGCAGTATTTT.

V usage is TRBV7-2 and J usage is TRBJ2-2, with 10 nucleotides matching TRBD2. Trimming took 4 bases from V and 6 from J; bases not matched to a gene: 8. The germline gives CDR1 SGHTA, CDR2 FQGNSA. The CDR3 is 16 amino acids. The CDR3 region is CASSSQAGGPAGELFF. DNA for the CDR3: TGTGCCAGCAGCTCCCAAGCGGGGGGGCCAGCCGGGGAGCTGTTTTTT. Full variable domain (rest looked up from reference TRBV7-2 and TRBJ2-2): GAGVSQSPSNKVTEKGKDVELRCDPISGHTALYWYRQSLGQGLEFLIYFQGNSAPDKSGLPSDRFSAERTGGSVSTLTIQRTQQEDSAVYLCASSSQAGGPAGELFFGEGSRLTVL.

The CDR3 nucleotides read TGTGCCAGTAACCGAGACAGGGTAGGAAATTCACCCCTCCACTTT. This encodes CASNRDRVGNSPLHF. The chain employs TRBV19 and TRBJ1-6; 7 nucleotides match TRBD1. The CDR3 is made up of 15 amino acids. V lost 7 bases, J lost 7 bases, and 10 bases stayed unmatched. Germline loops: CDR1 LNHDA, CDR2 SQIVND (reference sequence).

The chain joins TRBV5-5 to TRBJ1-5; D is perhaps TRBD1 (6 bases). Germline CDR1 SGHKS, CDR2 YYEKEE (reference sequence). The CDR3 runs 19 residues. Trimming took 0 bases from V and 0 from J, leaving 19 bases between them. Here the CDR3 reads CASSLVSSTGPDSNQPQHF. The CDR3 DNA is TGTGCCAGCAGCTTGGTATCCTCGACAGGACCTGATAGCAATCAGCCCCAGCATTTT.

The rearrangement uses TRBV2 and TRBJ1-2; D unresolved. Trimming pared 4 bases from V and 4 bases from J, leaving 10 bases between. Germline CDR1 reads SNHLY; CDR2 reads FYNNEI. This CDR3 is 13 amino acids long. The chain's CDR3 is CASSGTVVYGYTF. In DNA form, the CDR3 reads TGTGCCAGCAGTGGTACAGTGGTCTATGGCTACACCTTC.

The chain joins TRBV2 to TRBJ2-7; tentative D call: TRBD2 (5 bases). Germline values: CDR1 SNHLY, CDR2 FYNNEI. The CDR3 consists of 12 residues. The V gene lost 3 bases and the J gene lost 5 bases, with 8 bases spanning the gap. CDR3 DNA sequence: TGTGCCAGCAGTGATTGGCGGGACGAGCAGTACTTC. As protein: CASSDWRDEQYF.

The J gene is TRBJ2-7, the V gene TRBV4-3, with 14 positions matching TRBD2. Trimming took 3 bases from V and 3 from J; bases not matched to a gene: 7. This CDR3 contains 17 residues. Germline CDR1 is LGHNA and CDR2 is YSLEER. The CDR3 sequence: CASSQGLAGADRYEQYF. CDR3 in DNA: TGCGCCAGCAGCCAGGGACTAGCGGGGGCCGATCGCTACGAGCAGTACTTC.

This CDR3 is CASSHYPRLSRLSNEQFF. CDR3 sequence (DNA): TGTGCCAGCAGCCACTATCCTCGACTATCCAGGCTTTCCAATGAGCAGTTCTTC. V is TRBV3-1 (or the pseudogene TRBV3-2) and J is TRBJ2-1; D possibly corresponds to TRBD2 (5 bases). Germline V gene data show CDR1 as LGHDT and CDR2 as YNNKEL (reference sequence). V was cut by 3 bases and J by 6 bases, with 24 bases left in between. The CDR3 extends over 18 amino acids.

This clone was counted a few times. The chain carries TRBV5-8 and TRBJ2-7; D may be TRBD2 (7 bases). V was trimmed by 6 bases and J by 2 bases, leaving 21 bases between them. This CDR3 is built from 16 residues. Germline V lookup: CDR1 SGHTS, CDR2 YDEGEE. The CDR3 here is CASILGGGITTYEQYF. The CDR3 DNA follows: TGTGCCAGCATCCTGGGAGGGGGGATTACGACCTACGAGCAGTACTTC.

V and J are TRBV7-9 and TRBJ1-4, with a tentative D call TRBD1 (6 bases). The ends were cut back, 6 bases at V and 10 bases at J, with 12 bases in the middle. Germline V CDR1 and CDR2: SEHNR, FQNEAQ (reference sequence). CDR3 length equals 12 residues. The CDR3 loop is CASRRTDGKLFF. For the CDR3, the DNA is TGTGCCAGCAGACGGACAGACGGAAAACTGTTTTTT. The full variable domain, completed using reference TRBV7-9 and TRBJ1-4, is DTGVSQNPRHKITKRGQNVTFRCDPISEHNRLYWYRQTLGQGPEFLTYFQNEAQLEKSRLLSDRFSAERPKGSFSTLEIQRTEQGDSAMYLCASRRTDGKLFFGSGTQLSVL.

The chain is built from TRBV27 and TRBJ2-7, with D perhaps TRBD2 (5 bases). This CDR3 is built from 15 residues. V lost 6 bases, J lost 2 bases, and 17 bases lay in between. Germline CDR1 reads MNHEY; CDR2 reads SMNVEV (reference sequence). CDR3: CASRPDYFQAYEQYF. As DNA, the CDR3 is TGTGCCAGCAGGCCCGACTATTTCCAAGCCTACGAGCAGTACTTC.

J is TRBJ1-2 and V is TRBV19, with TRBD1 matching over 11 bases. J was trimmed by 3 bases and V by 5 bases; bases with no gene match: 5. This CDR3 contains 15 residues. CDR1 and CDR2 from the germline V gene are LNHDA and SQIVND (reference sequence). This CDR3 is CASSSGTGGDYGYTF. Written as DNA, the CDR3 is TGTGCCAGTAGTTCGGGGACAGGGGGTGACTATGGCTACACCTTC.

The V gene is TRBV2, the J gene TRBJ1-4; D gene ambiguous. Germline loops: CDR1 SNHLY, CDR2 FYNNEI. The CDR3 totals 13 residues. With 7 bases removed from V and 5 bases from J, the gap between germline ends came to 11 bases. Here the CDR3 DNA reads TGTGCCAGCACAGAAGTGGAGAATGAAAAACTGTTTTTT. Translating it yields CASTEVENEKLFF.

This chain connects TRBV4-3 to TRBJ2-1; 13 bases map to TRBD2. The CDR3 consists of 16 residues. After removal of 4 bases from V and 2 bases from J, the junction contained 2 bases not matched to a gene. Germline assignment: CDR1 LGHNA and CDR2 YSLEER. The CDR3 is CASSRGLAGAYNEQFF. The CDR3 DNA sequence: TGCGCCAGCAGCCGAGGACTAGCGGGGGCCTACAATGAGCAGTTCTTC.

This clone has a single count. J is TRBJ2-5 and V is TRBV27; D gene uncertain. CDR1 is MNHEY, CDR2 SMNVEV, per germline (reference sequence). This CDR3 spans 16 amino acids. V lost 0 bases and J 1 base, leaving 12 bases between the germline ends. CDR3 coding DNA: TGTGCCAGCAGTTTATCGCCTCGAGGCCCCCAAGAGACCCAGTACTTC. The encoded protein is CASSLSPRGPQETQYF.

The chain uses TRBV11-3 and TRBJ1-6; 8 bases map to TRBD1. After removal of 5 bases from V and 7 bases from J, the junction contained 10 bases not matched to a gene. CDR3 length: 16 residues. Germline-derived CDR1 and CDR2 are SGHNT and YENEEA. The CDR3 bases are TGTGCCAGCAGCAATCAGGGACAGGCAACGAATTCACCCCTCCACTTT. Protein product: CASSNQGQATNSPLHF.

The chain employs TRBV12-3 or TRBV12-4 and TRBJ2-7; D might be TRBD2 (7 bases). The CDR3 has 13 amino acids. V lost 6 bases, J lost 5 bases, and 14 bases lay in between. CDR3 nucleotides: TGTGCCAGCAGACAGGACGGGGGGCACGAGCAGTACTTC. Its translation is CASRQDGGHEQYF.

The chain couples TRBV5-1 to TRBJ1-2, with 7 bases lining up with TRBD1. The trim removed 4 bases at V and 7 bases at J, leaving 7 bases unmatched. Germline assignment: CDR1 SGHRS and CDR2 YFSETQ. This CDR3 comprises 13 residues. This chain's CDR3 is CASSEGQRSGYTF. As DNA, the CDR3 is TGCGCCAGCAGCGAGGGACAGAGGTCTGGCTACACCTTC.

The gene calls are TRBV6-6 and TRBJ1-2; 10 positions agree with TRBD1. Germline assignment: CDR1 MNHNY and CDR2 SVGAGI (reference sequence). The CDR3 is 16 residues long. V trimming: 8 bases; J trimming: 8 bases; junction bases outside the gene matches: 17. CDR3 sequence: CASLSPGQGLFGGYTF. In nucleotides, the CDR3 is TGTGCCAGCCTCTCGCCGGGACAGGGGCTCTTTGGCGGCTACACCTTC.

The CDR3: CASSLSGTGAYEQYF. In DNA, the CDR3 is TGTGCCAGCAGCTTATCGGGGACAGGGGCCTACGAGCAGTACTTC. This chain uses TRBV7-2 with TRBJ2-7, with 10 positions matching TRBD1. Germline V CDR1 and CDR2: SGHTA, FQGNSA. The CDR3 length is 15 residues. The J segment lost 2 bases and the V segment lost 2 bases, leaving 3 bases of the junction unmatched. The complete variable domain, with remaining parts taken from reference TRBV7-2 and TRBJ2-7, reads GAGVSQSPSNKVTEKGKDVELRCDPISGHTALYWYRQSLGQGLEFLIYFQGNSAPDKSGLPSDRFSAERTGGSVSTLTIQRTQQEDSAVYLCASSLSGTGAYEQYFGPGTRLTVT.

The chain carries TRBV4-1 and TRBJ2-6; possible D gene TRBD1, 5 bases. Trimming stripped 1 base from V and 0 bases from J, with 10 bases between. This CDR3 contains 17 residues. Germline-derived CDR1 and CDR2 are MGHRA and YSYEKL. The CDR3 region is CASSQVLQGSGANVLTF. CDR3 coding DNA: TGCGCCAGCAGCCAAGTTTTGCAGGGCTCTGGGGCCAACGTCCTGACTTTC.

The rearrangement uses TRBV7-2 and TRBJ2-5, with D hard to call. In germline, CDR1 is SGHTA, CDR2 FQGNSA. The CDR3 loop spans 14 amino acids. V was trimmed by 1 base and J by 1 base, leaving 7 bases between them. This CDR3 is CASSLDEFQETQYF. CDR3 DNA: TGTGCCAGCAGCTTAGACGAGTTCCAAGAGACCCAGTACTTC.

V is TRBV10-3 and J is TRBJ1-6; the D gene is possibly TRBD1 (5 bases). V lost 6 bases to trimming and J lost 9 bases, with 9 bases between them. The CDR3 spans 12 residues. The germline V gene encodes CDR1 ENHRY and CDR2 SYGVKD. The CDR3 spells CAIRTVGSPLHF. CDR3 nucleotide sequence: TGTGCCATCAGGACAGTAGGTTCACCCCTCCACTTT.